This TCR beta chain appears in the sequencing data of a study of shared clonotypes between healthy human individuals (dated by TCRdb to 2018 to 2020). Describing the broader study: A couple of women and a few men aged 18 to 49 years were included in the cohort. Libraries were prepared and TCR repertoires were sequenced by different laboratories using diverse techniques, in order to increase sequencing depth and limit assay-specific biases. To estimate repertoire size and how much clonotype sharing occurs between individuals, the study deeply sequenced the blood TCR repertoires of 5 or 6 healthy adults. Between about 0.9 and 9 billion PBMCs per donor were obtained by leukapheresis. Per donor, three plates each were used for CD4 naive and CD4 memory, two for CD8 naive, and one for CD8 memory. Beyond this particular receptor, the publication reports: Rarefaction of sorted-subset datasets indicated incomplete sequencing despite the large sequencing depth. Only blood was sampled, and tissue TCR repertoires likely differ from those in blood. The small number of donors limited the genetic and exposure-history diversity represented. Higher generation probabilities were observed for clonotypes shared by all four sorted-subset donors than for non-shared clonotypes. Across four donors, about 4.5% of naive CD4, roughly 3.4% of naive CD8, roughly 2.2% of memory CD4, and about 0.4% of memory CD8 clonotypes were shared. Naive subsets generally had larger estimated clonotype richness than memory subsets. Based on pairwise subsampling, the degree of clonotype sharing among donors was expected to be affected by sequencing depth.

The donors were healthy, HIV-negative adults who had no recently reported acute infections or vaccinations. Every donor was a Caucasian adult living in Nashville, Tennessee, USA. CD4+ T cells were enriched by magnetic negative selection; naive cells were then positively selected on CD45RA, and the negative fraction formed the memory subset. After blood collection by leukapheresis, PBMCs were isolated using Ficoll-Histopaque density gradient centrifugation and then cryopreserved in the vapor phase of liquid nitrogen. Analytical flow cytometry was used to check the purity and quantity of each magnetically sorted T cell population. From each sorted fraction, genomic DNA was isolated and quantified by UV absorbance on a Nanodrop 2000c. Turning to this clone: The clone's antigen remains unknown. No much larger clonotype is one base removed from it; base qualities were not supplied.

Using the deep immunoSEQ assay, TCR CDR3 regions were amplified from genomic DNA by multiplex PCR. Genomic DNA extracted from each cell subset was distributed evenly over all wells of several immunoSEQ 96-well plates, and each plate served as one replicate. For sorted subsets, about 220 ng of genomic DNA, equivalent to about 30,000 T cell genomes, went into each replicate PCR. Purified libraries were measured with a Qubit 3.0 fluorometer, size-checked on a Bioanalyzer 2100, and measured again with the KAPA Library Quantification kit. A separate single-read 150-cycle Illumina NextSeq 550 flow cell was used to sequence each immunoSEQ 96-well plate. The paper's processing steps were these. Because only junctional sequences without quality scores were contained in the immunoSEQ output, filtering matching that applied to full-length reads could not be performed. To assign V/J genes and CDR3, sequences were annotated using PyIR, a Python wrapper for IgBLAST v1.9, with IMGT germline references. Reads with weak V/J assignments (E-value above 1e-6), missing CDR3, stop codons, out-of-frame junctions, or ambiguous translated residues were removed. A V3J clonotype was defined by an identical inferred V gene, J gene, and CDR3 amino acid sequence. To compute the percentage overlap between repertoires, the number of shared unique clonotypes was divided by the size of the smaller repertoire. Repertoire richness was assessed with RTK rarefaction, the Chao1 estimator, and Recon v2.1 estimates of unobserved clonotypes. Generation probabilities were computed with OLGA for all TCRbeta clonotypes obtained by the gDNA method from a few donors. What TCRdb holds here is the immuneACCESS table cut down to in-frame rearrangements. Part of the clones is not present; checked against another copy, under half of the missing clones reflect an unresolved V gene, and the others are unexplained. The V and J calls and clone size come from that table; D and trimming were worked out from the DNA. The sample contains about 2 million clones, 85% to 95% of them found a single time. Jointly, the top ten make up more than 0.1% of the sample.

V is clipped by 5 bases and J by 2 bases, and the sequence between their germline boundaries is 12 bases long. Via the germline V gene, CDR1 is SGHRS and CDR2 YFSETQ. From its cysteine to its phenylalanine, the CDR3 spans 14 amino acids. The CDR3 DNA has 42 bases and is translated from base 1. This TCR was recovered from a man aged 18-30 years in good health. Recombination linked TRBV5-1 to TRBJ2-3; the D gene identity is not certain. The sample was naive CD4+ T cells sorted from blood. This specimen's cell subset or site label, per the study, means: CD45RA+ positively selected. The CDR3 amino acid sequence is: CASSSASNTDTQYF. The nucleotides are TGCGCCAGCAGTAGTGCCTCAAACACAGATACGCAGTATTTT.